This T cell receptor (beta chain) appears in the sequencing data of a study of T cell responses to AZD1222 COVID-19 vaccine. Study at large: Samples with a second dose at about 4 or about 12 weeks were pooled together. Study-level findings and limits: Vaccine-associated CD4 TCRs spanned spike, dominant at 160-218 and 743-854. Reportedly, close to half of spike-specific TCRs are directed against unmutated variant regions. Donor demographics were predominantly white British with a female majority; clonal diversity may be underestimated.

Germline V gene data show CDR1 as SGHAT and CDR2 as FQDESV (reference sequence). V dropped 4 bases and J dropped 10; count of bases not matched to a gene: 16. The CDR3 runs to 16 residues. Concerning this clone itself: Its antigen remains unidentified.

The repertoire was sequenced with immunoSEQ multiplex PCR; TCRdb's copy has only in-frame clones and lacks some. The sample includes around 110,000 clones, around 88% of them seen just once. The receptor comes from an adult in good health. The source material was peripheral blood, sampled on day 0 of AZD1222 vaccination. V usage is TRBV11-1 and J usage is TRBJ1-1; 9 nucleotides agree with TRBD1. CDR3: CASSYPPSTGGLPAFF. The CDR3 DNA follows: TGTGCCAGCAGCTACCCTCCTTCGACAGGGGGGCTCCCAGCTTTCTTT. Full variable domain (outside the CDR3, taken from reference TRBV11-1 and TRBJ1-1): EAEVAQSPRYKITEKSQAVAFWCDPISGHATLYWYRQILGQGPELLVQFQDESVVDDSQLPKDRFSAERLKGVDSTLKIQPAELGDSAMYLCASSYPPSTGGLPAFFGQGTRLTVV.